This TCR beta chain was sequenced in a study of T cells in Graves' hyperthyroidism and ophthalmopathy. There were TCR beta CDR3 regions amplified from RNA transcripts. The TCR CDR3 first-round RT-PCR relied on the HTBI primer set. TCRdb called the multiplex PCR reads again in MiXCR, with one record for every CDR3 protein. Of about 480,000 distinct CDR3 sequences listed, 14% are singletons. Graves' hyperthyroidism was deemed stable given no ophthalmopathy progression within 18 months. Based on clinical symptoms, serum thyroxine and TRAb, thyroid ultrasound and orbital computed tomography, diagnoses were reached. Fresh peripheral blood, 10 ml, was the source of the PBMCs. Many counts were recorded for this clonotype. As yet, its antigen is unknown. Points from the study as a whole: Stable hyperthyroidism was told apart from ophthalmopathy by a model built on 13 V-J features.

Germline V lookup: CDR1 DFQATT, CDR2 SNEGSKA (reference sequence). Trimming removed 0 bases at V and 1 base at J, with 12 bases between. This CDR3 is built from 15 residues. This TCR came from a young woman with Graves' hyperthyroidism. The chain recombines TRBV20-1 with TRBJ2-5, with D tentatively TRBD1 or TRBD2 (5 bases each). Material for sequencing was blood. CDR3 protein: CSARDTGRIQETQYF. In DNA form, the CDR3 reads TGCAGTGCTAGAGATACGGGACGCATCCAAGAGACCCAGTACTTC.